The text below deals with one TCR beta chain. The specificity of this receptor is unknown. No much larger clonotype is one base removed from it; base qualities were not supplied. The V end gives up 7 bases and the J end 5 bases, leaving 12 bases in the junction not matched to a gene. The germline V gene (reference sequence) yields MNHNY for CDR1 and SVGAGI for CDR2. From cysteine to phenylalanine, the CDR3 is 15 amino acids long. The retained sequence is limited to the CDR3, 45 bases, with the frame set at the first base. Whole blood was collected in K2EDTA tubes by collaborating institutions according to the institutions' own protocols. For TCRbeta analysis, collaborators shipped samples in one of three forms: frozen whole blood, isolated PBMCs, or DNA extracted from either of those sample types. This entry comes from a study of blood T cell repertoires in COVID-19 (dated by TCRdb to 2020 to 2021). Looking at the study overall: Samples from collaborators originated in the United States, Italy and Spain and spanned both the acute and convalescent phases of COVID-19. The prospective study material was composed of cDNA or gDNA derived from T cells, B-cell-depleted T cells, or PBMCs. Subjects who had been exposed to COVID-19, were actively infected with it, or had recovered from it provided the deeply sampled blood TCRbeta repertoires that made up the dataset. The repertoires were released in a freely available public database meant as a resource for research on the immune response to SARS-CoV-2. The samples were drawn from two sources: the first 160 participants of the ongoing ImmuneRACE study, and approximately 1,300 subjects contributed by 6 global collaborators. Nearly every sample came with metadata listing a de-identified subject ID, COVID-19 status, age in years and sex. HLA class I and class II types, where available, came from metadata supplied by the sample provider rather than from assay-based typing. Study-wide findings and limitations: Clinical and demographic metadata were provided uncurated, with the amount varying by source and participant.

TCRbeta CDR3 regions were amplified from genomic DNA using the immunoSEQ Assay, a bias-controlled multiplex PCR. In the source study's methods: Within the assay, amplification of reference gene primers was used to estimate how many nucleated cells each sample contained. Sequence reads were collapsed and filtered to measure the absolute abundance of every unique TCRbeta CDR3 rearrangement. For each sample, productive Simpson clonality was calculated as the square root of Simpson's diversity index across productive rearrangements. This is the immuneACCESS table as TCRdb keeps it, with only in-frame sequences that have V and J called. A part of the clones is gone; compared with another copy, unresolved V genes explain less than half, and the rest is unexplained. The V and J calls and clone size come from that table; D and trimming were worked out from the DNA. In this sample the table shows 400,000 or so clones, 70% to 90% of which occur a single time. Clones ranked in the top ten supply 3% of the sample.

The V and J genes are TRBV6-6 and TRBJ1-2; 8 bases in the middle match TRBD1. The sample was peripheral blood. This clonotype was sampled from a human donor in a cohort sampled during active COVID-19. The DNA sequence reads TGTGCCAGCAAACCGGGACAGGCGGAAAAATATGGCTACACCTTC. It encodes CASKPGQAEKYGYTF.